This passage covers 23 T cell receptor beta chains from one sample sequenced in a study of shared clonotypes between healthy human individuals. Profiled with immunoSEQ multiplex PCR; TCRdb holds only in-frame clones, not every one. Counted here are over a million clones, approximately 97% occurring once; the ten biggest clones make up roughly 1.1%. Material for sequencing was naive CD4+ T cells sorted from blood. Subset meaning: CD45RA+ positively selected. These receptors originate from a young man in good health.

The gene calls are TRBV15 and TRBJ1-5; 8 nucleotides line up with TRBD1. Trimming cost V 5 bases and J 5 bases; bases outside gene matches: 17. Looked up from germline, CDR1 is LNHNV and CDR2 is YYDKDF (reference sequence). The CDR3 sequence is 18 residues long. The CDR3 region has the DNA TGTGCCACCAGCCCGAGTCGGACAGGGACTATTGTTTATCAGCCCCAGCATTTT. Translating gives CATSPSRTGTIVYQPQHF.

The V gene is TRBV2, the J gene TRBJ2-1; no reliable D call. The CDR3 is 16 residues long. Germline V gene sequence: CDR1 SNHLY, CDR2 FYNNEI. Between the trimmed V and J ends, which lost 2 bases and 0 bases, there was a span of 11 bases. As DNA, the CDR3 is TGTGCCAGCAGTGAACCTCTAAGAAGCTCCTACAATGAGCAGTTCTTC. It codes for CASSEPLRSSYNEQFF. The entire variable domain, with the rest obtained from reference TRBV2 and TRBJ2-1, is as follows: EPEVTQTPSHQVTQMGQEVILRCVPISNHLYFYWYRQILGQKVEFLVSFYNNEISEKSEIFDDQFSVERPDGSNFTLKIRSTKLEDSAMYFCASSEPLRSSYNEQFFGPGTRLTVL.

The V call is TRBV28, the J call TRBJ1-5; the D gene is possibly TRBD1 (6 bases). Trimming cost V 5 bases and J 1 base, with 18 bases left between them. The CDR3 has 17 amino acids. Germline loops: CDR1 MDHEN, CDR2 SYDVKM. The CDR3 DNA reads as TGTGCCAGCAGTCCCACCAGGGGCCTTCAGAGCAATCAGCCCCAGCATTTT. Its translation is CASSPTRGLQSNQPQHF.

The chain couples TRBV27 to TRBJ1-4; D perhaps matches TRBD1 (6 bases). This CDR3 region has 16 residues. Trimming shortened V by 5 bases and J by 5 bases, and 18 bases separated the two germline ends. Germline V gene lookup returns CDR1 MNHEY and CDR2 SMNVEV (reference sequence). The CDR3 here is CASSVLTGSANEKLFF. The CDR3 DNA follows: TGTGCCAGCAGTGTTTTAACAGGGTCAGCGAATGAAAAACTGTTTTTT.

This clone was counted a single time. The same CDR3 also results from other DNA sequences found in this sample. The chain couples TRBV5-1 to TRBJ1-1; D uncertain. Looked up from germline, CDR1 is SGHRS and CDR2 is YFSETQ. Trimming stripped 3 bases from V and 1 base from J, with 10 bases between. CDR3 size: 14 residues. The CDR3 sequence: CASSSGGGNTEAFF. The CDR3 bases are TGCGCCAGCAGCTCGGGCGGAGGGAACACTGAAGCTTTCTTT. The variable domain in full, completed from reference TRBV5-1 and TRBJ1-1, reads KAGVTQTPRYLIKTRGQQVTLSCSPISGHRSVSWYQQTPGQGLQFLFEYFSETQRNKGNFPGRFSGRQFSNSRSEMNVSTLELGDSALYLCASSSGGGNTEAFFGQGTRLTVV.

The J gene is TRBJ2-3, the V gene TRBV5-5; tentatively, D is TRBD2 (5 bases). The V gene lost 4 bases and the J gene lost 0 bases, with 15 bases spanning the gap. CDR1 SGHKS and CDR2 YYEKEE come from the germline V gene (reference sequence). The CDR3 length is 16 residues. The CDR3 sequence: CASSPVVGASTDTQYF. In DNA, the CDR3 is TGTGCCAGCAGCCCGGTGGTGGGAGCTAGCACAGATACGCAGTATTTT.

The J gene is TRBJ2-1, the V gene TRBV15; 14 bases match TRBD2. Germline CDR1 reads LNHNV; CDR2 reads YYDKDF (reference sequence). The CDR3 totals 23 residues. V gave up 2 bases and J gave up 0 bases; unmatched junction bases: 18. This chain's CDR3 is CATSRPPGLAGVVSGSSYNEQFF. The CDR3 DNA follows: TGTGCCACCAGCAGACCTCCGGGACTAGCGGGAGTAGTGTCGGGGAGCTCCTACAATGAGCAGTTCTTC.

The V gene is TRBV5-5, the J gene TRBJ2-7, with 8 bases identical to TRBD2. CDR1 and CDR2 (germline): SGHKS, YYEKEE (reference sequence). V shed 1 base, J shed 2 bases, and the junction held 17 bases outside the gene matches. The CDR3 totals 19 residues. The CDR3 region is CASSLRSTDGRVFAYEQYF. The CDR3 DNA reads as TGTGCCAGCAGCTTGCGGTCTACGGACGGGAGGGTATTCGCCTACGAGCAGTACTTC.

CDR3 protein: CASLPGGPSYNEQFF. In nucleotides, the CDR3 is TGTGCCAGCCTCCCCGGAGGCCCTTCCTACAATGAGCAGTTCTTC. The chain couples TRBV18 to TRBJ2-1, with D tentatively TRBD2 (5 bases). Germline V gives CDR1 KGHSH, CDR2 LQKENI. This CDR3 comprises 15 residues. Trimming removed 8 bases at V and 1 base at J, with 15 bases between.

The chain is built from TRBV5-1 and TRBJ2-1, with D tentatively TRBD1 (6 bases). CDR1 is SGHRS and CDR2 is YFSETQ in the germline V gene. The CDR3 is made up of 15 amino acids. V lost 0 bases and J 9 bases, leaving 16 bases between the germline ends. Here the CDR3 DNA reads TGCGCCAGCAGCTTGGCAGGGGCGGATCGCGGTGAGCAGTTCTTC. This encodes CASSLAGADRGEQFF.

As DNA, the CDR3 is TGTGCCAGTAGTTGGACTAGCGGGATAACCGGGGAGCTGTTTTTT. Protein product: CASSWTSGITGELFF. The rearrangement joins TRBV19 to TRBJ2-2; 12 positions match TRBD2. V was pared by 5 bases and J by 5 bases, with 3 bases of the junction left unmatched. The CDR3 has 15 amino acids. The germline V gene has CDR1 LNHDA and CDR2 SQIVND (reference sequence). Full variable domain (rest looked up from reference TRBV19 and TRBJ2-2): DGGITQSPKYLFRKEGQNVTLSCEQNLNHDAMYWYRQDPGQGLRLIYYSQIVNDFQKGDIAEGYSVSREKKESFPLTVTSAQKNPTAFYLCASSWTSGITGELFFGEGSRLTVL.

The chain couples TRBV19 to TRBJ2-2; TRBD2 aligns across 10 bases. The CDR3 extends over 20 amino acids. The trim removed 5 bases at V and 7 bases at J, leaving 22 bases unmatched. From germline, CDR1 is LNHDA and CDR2 SQIVND (reference sequence). The CDR3 DNA is TGTGCCAGTAGTCAGTTCGCCCTAGCGGGAGCCCACCCAAACGGCGGGGAGCTGTTTTTT. The encoded protein is CASSQFALAGAHPNGGELFF. Based on the CDR3 plus reference TRBV19 and TRBJ2-2, the full variable domain is DGGITQSPKYLFRKEGQNVTLSCEQNLNHDAMYWYRQDPGQGLRLIYYSQIVNDFQKGDIAEGYSVSREKKESFPLTVTSAQKNPTAFYLCASSQFALAGAHPNGGELFFGEGSRLTVL.

The gene calls are TRBV9 and TRBJ1-2; D is ambiguous. V lost 0 bases and J lost 3, with 9 bases in between. Germline V gene data show CDR1 as SGDLS and CDR2 as YYNGEE. This CDR3 region has 14 residues. CDR3 loop: CASSVGVEYYGYTF. CDR3 nucleotide sequence: TGTGCCAGCAGCGTAGGTGTTGAATACTATGGCTACACCTTC.

The chain links TRBV27 to TRBJ1-4; D unresolved. Germline assignment: CDR1 MNHEY and CDR2 SMNVEV (reference sequence). Trimming took off 2 bases at V and 8 bases at J, with 15 bases between the two ends. The CDR3 has 15 residues. This CDR3 is CASSLVGRVGEKLFF. The CDR3 nucleotides are TGTGCCAGCAGTTTAGTAGGGCGGGTTGGGGAAAAACTGTTTTTT. The variable domain in full, with the rest retrieved from reference TRBV27 and TRBJ1-4, is EAQVTQNPRYLITVTGKKLTVTCSQNMNHEYMSWYRQDPGLGLRQIYYSMNVEVTDKGDVPEGYKVSRKEKRNFPLILESPSPNQTSLYFCASSLVGRVGEKLFFGSGTQLSVL.

V gene TRBV10-3 combines with J gene TRBJ2-3; no reliable D call. The CDR3 has 12 amino acids. Germline values: CDR1 ENHRY, CDR2 SYGVKD. The V gene lost 7 bases and the J gene lost 3 bases, with 8 bases spanning the gap. CDR3 loop: CAIKNTTDTQYF. CDR3 DNA sequence: TGTGCCATCAAGAACACTACAGATACGCAGTATTTT.

The rearrangement uses TRBV18 and TRBJ2-3, with a weak D call TRBD1 (5 bases). The CDR3 runs 15 residues. Germline V CDR1 and CDR2: KGHSH, LQKENI. Trimming took off 2 bases at V and 6 bases at J, with 15 bases between the two ends. The CDR3 sequence is CASSPGSRGADTQYF. For the CDR3, the DNA is TGTGCCAGCTCACCAGGGTCTAGGGGTGCGGATACGCAGTATTTT. Full variable domain (rest looked up from reference TRBV18 and TRBJ2-3): NAGVMQNPRHLVRRRGQEARLRCSPMKGHSHVYWYRQLPEEGLKFMVYLQKENIIDESGMPKERFSAEFPKEGPSILRIQQVVRGDSAAYFCASSPGSRGADTQYFGPGTRLTVL.

The chain recombines TRBV19 with TRBJ2-1, with D unclear. The CDR3 extends over 13 amino acids. Germline values: CDR1 LNHDA, CDR2 SQIVND (reference sequence). V was pared by 7 bases and J by 0 bases, with 7 bases between. CDR3 sequence (DNA): TGTGCCAGTACCGGGTTCTCCTACAATGAGCAGTTCTTC. It translates to CASTGFSYNEQFF.

Note on this clone: Other nucleotide sequences from this sample produce the same CDR3. The chain is built from TRBV15 and TRBJ2-3, with D unclear. Germline lookup yields CDR1 LNHNV and CDR2 YYDKDF (reference sequence). The CDR3 spans 12 residues. Trimming pared 1 base from V and 4 bases from J, leaving 3 bases between. The DNA for the CDR3 is TGTGCCACCAGCAGAGTAGCAGATACGCAGTATTTT. Its protein product is CATSRVADTQYF.

V and J are TRBV25-1 and TRBJ1-2; no reliable D call. The V gene lost 1 base and the J gene lost 3 bases, with 6 bases spanning the gap. CDR3 length: 13 amino acids. Per germline, CDR1 MGHDK and CDR2 SYGVNS. The CDR3 DNA follows: TGTGCCAGCAGTGAATTTGCCGACTATGGCTACACCTTC. Translation: CASSEFADYGYTF.

The J gene is TRBJ1-3, the V gene TRBV28, with TRBD1 matching 8 bases. V was clipped by 2 bases and J by 2 bases; unmatched bases: 11. The CDR3 is 18 residues long. Germline CDR1 MDHEN, CDR2 SYDVKM. Here the CDR3 DNA reads TGTGCCAGCAGTTTACTCCCCGACAGGGGTAATACTGGAAACACCATATATTTT. It yields the protein CASSLLPDRGNTGNTIYF.

The chain combines TRBV28 with TRBJ1-2, with D hard to call. With 5 bases removed from V and 3 bases from J, the gap between germline ends came to 13 bases. CDR3 length equals 14 residues. Germline V gene lookup returns CDR1 MDHEN and CDR2 SYDVKM. CDR3 sequence: CASSPREDHYGYTF. In DNA form, the CDR3 reads TGTGCCAGCAGTCCTCGGGAAGATCACTATGGCTACACCTTC.

The chain couples TRBV30 to TRBJ1-2; TRBD1 aligns across 8 bases. Germline V gene lookup returns CDR1 GTSNPN and CDR2 SVGIG (reference sequence). With V trimmed by 5 bases and J by 7 bases, 6 bases remained unmatched. The CDR3 runs to 12 residues. This chain's CDR3 is CAWAGGSGGYTF. The CDR3 DNA follows: TGTGCCTGGGCAGGGGGCTCGGGTGGCTACACCTTC. The variable domain in full, with the rest retrieved from reference TRBV30 and TRBJ1-2, is SQTIHQWPATLVQPVGSPLSLECTVEGTSNPNLYWYRQAAGRGLQLLFYSVGIGQISSEVPQNLSASRPQDRQFILSSKKLLLSDSGFYLCAWAGGSGGYTFGSGTRLTVV.

The count of this clone is one. The chain carries TRBV5-1 and TRBJ2-5; tentatively, D is TRBD1 (6 bases). The CDR3 extends over 15 amino acids. Germline V gene data show CDR1 as SGHRS and CDR2 as YFSETQ. V was pared by 2 bases and J by 2 bases, with 13 bases between. The CDR3 region is CASSLAGTPQETQYF. In nucleotides, the CDR3 is TGCGCCAGCAGCTTAGCCGGGACACCGCAAGAGACCCAGTACTTC.